The text below deals with one T cell receptor beta chain. No antigen is known for it. No much larger clonotype is one base removed from it; base qualities were not supplied. The record originates from a study of blood T cell repertoires in COVID-19 (dated by TCRdb to between 2020 and 2021). Some background on the complete study: The collaborator samples originated in the United States, Italy and Spain and spanned the acute and convalescent phases of COVID-19. The prospective study material was composed of cDNA or gDNA derived from T cells, B-cell-depleted T cells, or PBMCs. Where available, HLA class I and class II types were obtained from metadata supplied by the sample provider rather than from assay-based typing. Sample metadata almost always included a de-identified subject ID, COVID-19 status, age in years and sex. The repertoires were made available in a free public database intended to serve as a resource for research on the immune response to SARS-CoV-2. Subjects who had been exposed to COVID-19, were actively infected with it, or had recovered from it provided the deeply sampled blood TCRbeta repertoires that made up the dataset. The samples were drawn from the first 160 participants of the ongoing ImmuneRACE study and from about 1,200 subjects provided by 6 global collaborators.

TCRbeta CDR3 regions were amplified from genomic DNA using the immunoSEQ Assay, a bias-controlled multiplex PCR. The original methods were these. The number of nucleated cells in each sample was estimated from the amplification of reference gene primers within the assay. To quantify the absolute abundance of each unique TCRbeta CDR3 rearrangement, sequence reads were collapsed and filtered. For each sample, productive Simpson clonality was calculated by taking the square root of Simpson's diversity index across productive rearrangements. Drawn from immuneACCESS, this table holds only the in-frame rearrangements with V and J called that TCRdb kept. Clones are partly lost; checked studies trace under half to an unresolved V gene and leave the rest unexplained. V, J and clone size derive from that table, while D and trimming were established from the DNA sequence. The sample has more than 95,000 clones on record, 85% of them singletons. Around 3% of the sample is in the top ten clones.

What the authors observed across the whole study: Clinical and demographic metadata were provided uncurated, with the amount varying by source and participant.

One collaborating source in Seattle enrolled patients during active infection and followed them longitudinally through the course of disease. Collaborating institutions collected whole blood in K2EDTA tubes following their own protocols. Collaborator samples were shipped for TCRbeta analysis as frozen whole blood, isolated PBMCs, or DNA extracted from either sample type. V loses 0 bases at its end and J loses 4 bases; junction bases beyond the gene matches: 11. The germline V gene supplies CDR1 SGHRS and CDR2 YFSETQ. The CDR3 contains 18 residues, cysteine and phenylalanine counted. Just the 54-base CDR3 DNA is kept, in frame starting at base 1.

Sequencing used peripheral blood. The sequence was obtained from a woman older than 75 with COVID-19, enrolled during active disease. The V gene is TRBV5-1 and the J gene is TRBJ1-2, and 11 junctional nucleotides match TRBD1. Here is the DNA: TGCGCCAGCAGCTTGGGGACCGGGACAGGGGGGATGAGCTATGGCTACACCTTC. This codes for CASSLGTGTGGMSYGYTF.